This T cell receptor (beta chain) was obtained from a study of blood T cell repertoires in COVID-19. Study-wide background: The study drew acute and convalescent COVID-19 samples from the United States, Italy and Spain.

V was shortened by 6 bases and J by 1 base, with 15 bases between the two germline ends. CDR3 length: 15 amino acids. Germline loops: CDR1 SNHLY, CDR2 FYNNEI. Clones were sequenced by immunoSEQ multiplex PCR, and TCRdb holds only the in-frame ones, with some missing. The sample holds around 160,000 clones; around 90% are singletons and the top ten take 2.5% to 3%. The rearrangement uses TRBV2 and TRBJ1-2; D uncertain. The sample was peripheral blood. This receptor was obtained from a man in his fifties or sixties with acute or convalescent COVID-19. As DNA, the CDR3 is TGTGCCAGCAGAGAGGAGACTTCCCTTAACTATGGCTACACCTTC. Translated: CASREETSLNYGYTF.